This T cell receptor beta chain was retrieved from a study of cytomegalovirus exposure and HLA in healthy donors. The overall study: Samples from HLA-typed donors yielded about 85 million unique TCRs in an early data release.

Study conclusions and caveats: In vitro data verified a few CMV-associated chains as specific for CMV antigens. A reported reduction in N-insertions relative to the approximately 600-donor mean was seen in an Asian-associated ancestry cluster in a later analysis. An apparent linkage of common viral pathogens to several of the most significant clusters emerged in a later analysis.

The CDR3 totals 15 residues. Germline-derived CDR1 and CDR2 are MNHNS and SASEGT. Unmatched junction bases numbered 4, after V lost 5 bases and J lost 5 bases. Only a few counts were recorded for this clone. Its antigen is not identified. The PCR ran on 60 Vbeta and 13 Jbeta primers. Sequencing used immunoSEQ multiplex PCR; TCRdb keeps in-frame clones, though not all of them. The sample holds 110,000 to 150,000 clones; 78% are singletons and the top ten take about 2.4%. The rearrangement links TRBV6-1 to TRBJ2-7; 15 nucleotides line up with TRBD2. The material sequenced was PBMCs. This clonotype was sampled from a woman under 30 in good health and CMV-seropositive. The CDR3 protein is CASSPGLAGGNEQYF. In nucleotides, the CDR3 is TGTGCCAGCAGTCCGGGACTAGCGGGGGGTAACGAGCAGTACTTC.